The present T cell receptor beta chain was sequenced within a study of radiotherapy plus CTLA-4 blockade in lung cancer. Study-wide background: Overall, approximately 19% of patients showed an objective response, while 31% attained disease control.

Notes on the study in general: Researchers report tumor-derived TCR clones expanding in blood after radiotherapy plus ipilimumab.

Those with chemo-refractory metastatic non-small-cell lung cancer were treated with focal radiation combined with CTLA-4 blockade using ipilimumab. The V end lost 4 bases, the J end lost 0 bases, and 12 bases lay between the germline ends. CDR3 length: 15 amino acids. CDR1 is SGHDN and CDR2 is FVKESK in the germline V gene. Concerning this clone: Its antigen is not identified.

Clones were read by immunoSEQ multiplex PCR, and TCRdb kept only the in-frame ones, dropping some. The sample includes tens of thousands of clones, roughly 77% of them seen just once. Sequencing was performed on peripheral blood, taken from a patient treated with radiotherapy plus ipilimumab. J is TRBJ1-1 and V is TRBV14; possible D gene TRBD1, 5 bases. The receptor comes from a human donor with non-small cell lung cancer who had a complete response to radiotherapy plus ipilimumab. As DNA, the CDR3 is TGTGCCAGCAGCCGGGGGGGGTCCATGAACACTGAAGCTTTCTTT. Protein product: CASSRGGSMNTEAFF.